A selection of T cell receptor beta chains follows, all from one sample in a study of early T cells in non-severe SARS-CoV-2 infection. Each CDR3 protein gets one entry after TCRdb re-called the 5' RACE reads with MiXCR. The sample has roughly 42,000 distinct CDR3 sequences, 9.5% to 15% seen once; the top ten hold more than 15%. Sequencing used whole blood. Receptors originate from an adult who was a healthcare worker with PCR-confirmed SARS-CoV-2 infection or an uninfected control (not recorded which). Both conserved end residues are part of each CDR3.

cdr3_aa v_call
CASSLAIFSNQPQHF TRBV28
CATSRDAGSRSQFF TRBV15
CASSPSNLLETQYF TRBV7-2
CSVSHGQDSYEQYF TRBV29-1
CASSQPPAIGQFF TRBV6-5
CASSSGTAGGYTF TRBV2
CASSPWTGGETQYF TRBV7-9
CASSQEGGRITDTQYF TRBV4-2
CASSLRSVNTEAFF TRBV9
CASSPYLDLSYNEQFF TRBV7-9
CASSLGPPQDIGELFF TRBV5-6
CSVAHTDTQYF TRBV29-1
CASSTRESGELFF TRBV7-3
CASTDDVLDTEAFF TRBV19
CASSRGRAGYNEQFF TRBV7-3
CASSQVPGTGRTEAFF TRBV3-1
CSLSSGSYNEQFF TRBV29-1
CASSQTPSDTQYF TRBV6-2/TRBV6-3
CSARLPNRGTYNEQFF TRBV20-1
CSANGGAEEKLFF TRBV20-1
CASSFGPAGYEQYF TRBV7-8
CSVGEADTQYF TRBV29-1
CASSFGNGEYGYTF TRBV7-2
CASSTDPRNEQFF TRBV7-2
CASSLGEGPNYEQYF TRBV7-6
CSVVGGRGGLDGYTF TRBV29-1
CASSQSTGAEQFF TRBV3-1
CASSPGGSGNTGELFF TRBV5-5
CASSSPGQRRETQYF TRBV5-4
CASSLLYLNTEAFF TRBV5-6
CSVSQGQRDGYTF TRBV20-1
CASSIAGDPPIEQFF TRBV6-4
CASEGQGSDTQYF TRBV7-9
CASSSWDGWAYEQYF TRBV13
CASSQDLSRREQYF TRBV3-1
CASTRLEAGEQFF TRBV5-1
CASSPGGVRINNEQFF TRBV4-1